This T cell receptor beta chain came from a study of blood T cell repertoires in COVID-19. TCRdb keeps only in-frame clones here, not all; method: immunoSEQ multiplex PCR. The sample has approximately 70,000 clones, about four fifths seen once. Germline V gene sequence: CDR1 KGHDR, CDR2 SFDVKD. The CDR3 spans 17 residues. J lost 3 bases, V lost 5 bases, and 6 bases had no gene match. The receptor was derived from an elderly woman with active or convalescent COVID-19. Sequencing was done on a sample of peripheral blood. The chain uses TRBV24-1 and TRBJ2-5, with 15 bases lining up with TRBD2. The CDR3 DNA reads TGTGCCACCAGTGGCTATGGACTAGCGGGAGGGGAAGAGACCCAGTACTTC. It translates to CATSGYGLAGGEETQYF.